The 30 T cell receptor beta chains listed next were all sequenced from one sample in a study of CXCR3-negative and CXCR3-positive naive CD8 T cells. Study results and caveats: Relative to CXCR3-negative naive cells, CXCR3-positive naive cells had more hydrophobic TRB CDR3s.

Their target antigens are unknown. The study made its TRB cDNA libraries by 5' RACE, adding UMI labels. TCRdb reworked the 5' RACE reads into one entry per CDR3 protein, no DNA. The listing contains 2,500 to 3,500 distinct CDR3 sequences. Sample: naive CXCR3+ CD8+ T cells from blood. Subset indicated: CD45RO-CCR7+CD27+CD95- naive CD8+ T cells expressing CXCR3 (TNR3+). The source is a human donor in good health. Some clones in this sample may be carry-over from other donors' samples.

By frequency, this clonotype is medium-sized (0.01 to 0.1%). The chain carries TRBV6-5 and TRBJ2-1; TCRdb outputs TRBD1, but without DNA this stays unchecked. Per the germline V gene, CDR1 is MNHEY and CDR2 is SVGAGI. The CDR3 totals 16 residues. The CDR3 here is CASSDQDRAGGNEQFF.

This clonotype is identified as medium-sized from frequency. The chain joins TRBV29-1 to TRBJ2-5; no DNA is available, so the TRBD2 call from TCRdb remains unchecked. The CDR3 runs to 20 residues. Germline lookup yields CDR1 SQVTM and CDR2 ANQGSEA. CDR3 loop: CSVEDVLFPLAGESQETQYF.

The CDR3 loop reads CASSRDRDNQPQHF. This chain uses TRBV7-9 with TRBJ1-5; there is no DNA to check the TCRdb D call of TRBD1. Germline CDR1 and CDR2: SEHNR and FQNEAQ (reference sequence). The CDR3 spans 14 residues.

Frequency places this clonotype as medium-sized. The rearrangement uses TRBV13 and TRBJ2-7; checking the TCRdb D call of TRBD2 is not possible without DNA. Germline V gene lookup returns CDR1 PRHDT and CDR2 FYEKMQ (reference sequence). The CDR3 is 15 residues long. The CDR3 reads CASSFLAGGTYEQYF.

Measured by frequency, this clonotype is medium-sized. The chain employs TRBV7-2 and TRBJ2-5; TCRdb indicates TRBD2, and absent DNA this call remains unverified. CDR1 is SGHTA, CDR2 FQGNSA, per germline. This CDR3 has 16 amino acids. The CDR3 loop is CASSVHPGLGEETQYF.

The rearrangement uses TRBV6-5 and TRBJ1-1. Germline-derived CDR1 and CDR2 are MNHEY and SVGAGI. The CDR3 totals 15 residues. CDR3 protein: CASYSSRGPNTEAFF.

This clonotype is labeled medium-sized based on frequency. The genes are TRBV29-1 and TRBJ2-3. The CDR3 is 15 amino acids. Germline V gives CDR1 SQVTM, CDR2 ANQGSEA. The CDR3 loop is CSVEGEEASTDTQYF.

According to its frequency, this clonotype is medium-sized (0.01 to 0.1%). CDR3 protein: CASSYSSGRAGELFF. The J gene is TRBJ2-2, the V gene TRBV6-5; TCRdb's D gene call, TRBD2, goes unchecked for lack of DNA. Germline assignment: CDR1 MNHEY and CDR2 SVGAGI. There are 15 residues in the CDR3.

This clonotype registers medium-sized (0.01 to 0.1%) by frequency. The chain links TRBV27 to TRBJ2-1; TCRdb reports TRBD2, a call that lacks DNA to check it against. CDR3 size: 16 residues. In germline, CDR1 is MNHEY, CDR2 SMNVEV (reference sequence). CDR3 region: CASSLLAGRSYNEQFF.

This clonotype shows up as medium-sized by frequency. The chain is built from TRBV13 and TRBJ2-3. This CDR3 has 12 residues. Looked up from germline, CDR1 is PRHDT and CDR2 is FYEKMQ (reference sequence). CDR3 sequence: CASSSTADTQYF.

This clonotype is labeled medium-sized (0.01 to 0.1%) based on frequency. V and J are TRBV12-3 or TRBV12-4 and TRBJ1-2. The CDR3 length is 13 residues. The chain's CDR3 is CASSLNPNYGYTF.

According to its frequency, this clonotype is medium-sized. The V and J genes are TRBV7-2 and TRBJ2-3; TCRdb's assignment of TRBD2 cannot be checked, as there is no DNA. Per germline, CDR1 SGHTA and CDR2 FQGNSA. The CDR3 contains 15 residues. Here the CDR3 reads CASSPGTSGTDTQYF.

This clonotype ranks as medium-sized (0.01 to 0.1%) in terms of frequency. This chain links TRBV6-1 with TRBJ1-1; the TCRdb D gene call, TRBD1, has no DNA to confirm it. The CDR3 extends over 16 amino acids. CDR1 MNHNS and CDR2 SASEGT come from the germline V gene. The CDR3 sequence: CASSLIRGQGWTEAFF.

This clonotype ranks as medium-sized (0.01 to 0.1%) in terms of frequency. CDR3 loop: CASSQDLVGNEQFF. The gene calls are TRBV4-2 and TRBJ2-1. Germline V gene lookup returns CDR1 LGHNA and CDR2 YNFKEQ. This CDR3 comprises 14 residues.

The chain couples TRBV4-1 to TRBJ2-7; the D gene TCRdb calls, TRBD1, cannot be checked with no DNA. Germline V CDR1 and CDR2: MGHRA, YSYEKL. This CDR3 has 15 residues. The CDR3 protein is CASSQTGQGSYEQYF.

The V gene is TRBV7-7, the J gene TRBJ1-3. Per germline, CDR1 SSHAT and CDR2 FNYEAQ (reference sequence). The CDR3 is made up of 16 amino acids. This CDR3 reads CASSLDGPGTGNTIYF. Combining the CDR3 with reference TRBV7-7 and TRBJ1-3 gives the whole variable domain GAGVSQSPRYKVTKRGQDVTLRCDPISSHATLYWYQQALGQGPEFLTYFNYEAQPDKSGLPSDRFSAERPEGSISTLTIQRTEQRDSAMYRCASSLDGPGTGNTIYFGEGSWLTVV.

This chain links TRBV7-8 with TRBJ2-3; TCRdb's D call, TRBD1, is unchecked because there is no DNA. The CDR3 length is 16 residues. From germline, CDR1 is SGHVS and CDR2 FQNEAQ. The chain's CDR3 is CASSFDGRQSTDTQYF.

This clonotype ranks as medium-sized in terms of frequency. The chain links TRBV5-1 to TRBJ2-7; TCRdb designates TRBD1, a call that cannot be tested without DNA. The CDR3 covers 15 residues. The V gene's germline CDR1 is SGHRS and CDR2 YFSETQ. The CDR3 is CASSPSQGGPGEQYF.

According to its frequency, this clonotype is medium-sized. The chain combines TRBV6-4 with TRBJ2-1; TCRdb designates TRBD2, a call that cannot be tested without DNA. CDR1 is MRHNA, CDR2 SNTAGT, per germline. The CDR3 has 16 amino acids. The CDR3 sequence is CASSLLAGGLYNEQFF.

According to its frequency, this clonotype is medium-sized. CDR3 residues: CASSSQETQYF. The chain uses TRBV5-1 and TRBJ2-5. Germline V gene lookup returns CDR1 SGHRS and CDR2 YFSETQ. This CDR3 is built from 11 residues.

The genes are TRBV28 and TRBJ2-1; TCRdb lists TRBD1, though no DNA is available to test this call. CDR1 and CDR2 (germline): MDHEN, SYDVKM. This CDR3 is built from 15 residues. CDR3 loop: CASSFGQSSYNEQFF.

This clonotype counts as medium-sized by frequency. The gene calls are TRBV12-3 or TRBV12-4 and TRBJ1-1; absent DNA, TCRdb's TRBD1 call cannot be checked. CDR3 length: 16 amino acids. The CDR3 spells CASTLKPGQGDTEAFF.

Considering frequency, this clonotype is medium-sized (0.01 to 0.1%). This sequence joins TRBV27 and TRBJ2-5; without DNA, the TCRdb call of TRBD1 cannot be checked. CDR3 length: 11 amino acids. The germline gives CDR1 MNHEY, CDR2 SMNVEV (reference sequence). Here the CDR3 reads CASSMGGTQYF.

This clonotype ranks as medium-sized in terms of frequency. The rearrangement uses TRBV29-1 and TRBJ1-1; TCRdb names TRBD1, which stays unverified in the absence of DNA. The CDR3 covers 12 residues. Germline lookup yields CDR1 SQVTM and CDR2 ANQGSEA. The chain's CDR3 is CSVGGQGTEAFF.

CDR3 sequence reads: CASSLGAQNEQFF. This rearrangement joins TRBV5-4 to TRBJ2-1; without DNA, the TCRdb call of TRBD1 cannot be checked. There are 13 residues in the CDR3. The germline V gene encodes CDR1 SGHNT and CDR2 YYREEE (reference sequence). Full variable domain (missing parts from reference TRBV5-4 and TRBJ2-1): ETGVTQSPTHLIKTRGQQVTLRCSSQSGHNTVSWYQQALGQGPQFIFQYYREEENGRGNFPPRFSGLQFPNYSSELNVNALELDDSALYLCASSLGAQNEQFFGPGTRLTVL.

By frequency, this clonotype registers medium-sized. The J gene is TRBJ2-1, the V gene TRBV6-5. CDR1 is MNHEY, CDR2 SVGAGI, per germline. This CDR3 region has 13 residues. CDR3 protein: CASSYSLYNEQFF.

The V call is TRBV6-5, the J call TRBJ2-1; TCRdb selects TRBD2, and the lack of DNA leaves this call unchecked. From germline, CDR1 is MNHEY and CDR2 SVGAGI. CDR3 length equals 14 residues. CDR3 loop: CASSLAGGYNEQFF.

This clonotype is identified as medium-sized from frequency. This chain uses TRBV4-1 with TRBJ1-1. This CDR3 contains 13 residues. Germline V lookup: CDR1 MGHRA, CDR2 YSYEKL. The CDR3 sequence: CASSPAVGTEAFF.

By frequency, this clonotype is medium-sized. The CDR3 protein is CSATQPGQGVQGYGYTF. The V call is TRBV20-1, the J call TRBJ1-2; TCRdb lists TRBD1, though no DNA is available to test this call. The CDR3 is 17 residues long. Germline CDR1 and CDR2: DFQATT and SNEGSKA (reference sequence).

This chain joins TRBV10-3 and TRBJ2-7; TCRdb gives TRBD1 as the D gene, but with no DNA this cannot be confirmed. Germline values: CDR1 ENHRY, CDR2 SYGVKD. The CDR3 contains 15 residues. The CDR3 sequence: CAISGERDITYEQYF.